A selection of T cell receptor beta chains follows, all from one sample in a study of shared clonotypes between healthy human individuals. Data came from immunoSEQ multiplex PCR; TCRdb stores just in-frame clones and leaves some out. The repertoire holds about 2,200,000 clones, approximately 94% seen once, with under 2% in the top ten. Specimen: naive CD8+ T cells from PBMCs. These receptors originate from a man between 18 and 29 years old in good health. Some clones in this sample may be carry-over from other donors' samples. CDR3s include the opening cysteine and the closing phenylalanine or tryptophan. A D gene is named only where the DNA matches it firmly. Rows may omit the clone size; those that give it use once, few, many or a size class.

TRBJ2-7	TRBV29-1	TRBD1	-	CSVALQGRGYEQYF	TGCAGCGTCGCCCTACAGGGGAGAGGGTACGAGCAGTACTTC
TRBJ2-1	TRBV10-3	-	-	CAISPETGENYNEQFF	TGTGCCATCAGCCCCGAGACAGGAGAAAACTACAATGAGCAGTTCTTC
TRBJ2-7	TRBV6-5	-	-	CASSYFRGPYPYEQYF	TGTGCCAGCAGTTACTTCCGGGGGCCATATCCCTACGAGCAGTACTTC
TRBJ2-3	TRBV6-5	-	-	CASTWLRGADTQYF	TGTGCCAGCACCTGGCTCAGGGGGGCAGATACGCAGTATTTT
TRBJ2-5	TRBV15	TRBD2	-	CATRSGSETQYF	TGTGCCACCAGAAGCGGGAGTGAGACCCAGTACTTC
TRBJ2-3	TRBV4-2	TRBD2	-	CASSQEAGGLADTQYF	TGTGCCAGCAGCCAAGAAGCGGGAGGGTTGGCAGATACGCAGTATTTT
TRBJ1-1	TRBV25-1	-	-	CASSERLNAEAFF	TGTGCCAGCAGTGAAAGGCTGAACGCTGAAGCTTTCTTT
TRBJ2-7	TRBV29-1	TRBD2	-	CSVEDGRGTSGRLYEQYF	TGCAGCGTTGAAGATGGACGAGGGACTAGCGGGAGGTTGTACGAGCAGTACTTC
TRBJ2-7	TRBV29-1	-	-	CSVVTAYEQYF	TGCAGCGTTGTTACAGCCTACGAGCAGTACTTC
TRBJ1-2	TRBV4-1	-	-	CASSQPPFPGQGNYGYTF	TGCGCCAGCAGCCAACCTCCTTTTCCGGGGCAGGGCAACTATGGCTACACCTTC
TRBJ1-1	TRBV5-1	-	-	CASSLVGYTEAFF	TGCGCCAGCAGCTTGGTTGGATACACTGAAGCTTTCTTT
TRBJ1-1	TRBV5-6	TRBD1	-	CASSLRTGGGLGMNTEAFF	TGTGCCAGCAGCTTGAGAACAGGGGGCGGTTTGGGCATGAACACTGAAGCTTTCTTT
TRBJ2-1	TRBV27	-	-	CASSPRATYNEQFF	TGTGCCAGCAGTCCACGGGCGACCTACAATGAGCAGTTCTTC
TRBJ1-5	TRBV28	-	-	CASRHTGTLAGPQHF	TGTGCCAGCAGACATACCGGGACATTGGCGGGGCCCCAGCATTTT
TRBJ2-1	TRBV27	-	-	CASSGSYNEQFF	TGTGCCAGTTCCGGGAGTTACAATGAGCAGTTCTTC
TRBJ2-7	TRBV29-1	TRBD2	-	CSVALAGLAPYEQYF	TGCAGCGTTGCACTAGCGGGGCTCGCCCCCTACGAGCAGTACTTC
TRBJ2-7	TRBV28	-	once	CATKDYYEQYF	TGTGCCACCAAGGACTACTACGAGCAGTACTTC
TRBJ2-5	TRBV9	TRBD2	once	CASNPSGAQETQYF	TGTGCCAGCAACCCTAGCGGGGCTCAAGAGACCCAGTACTTC
TRBJ2-1	TRBV11-2	-	-	CASSLGPQGSYNEQFF	TGTGCCAGCAGCTTGGGGCCCCAGGGCTCCTACAATGAGCAGTTCTTC
TRBJ2-1	TRBV27	TRBD2	-	CASSFLVPSGGYNEQFF	TGTGCCAGCAGTTTTCTTGTCCCCAGCGGGGGATACAATGAGCAGTTCTTC
TRBJ1-2	TRBV2	TRBD1	-	CASSEGGGSGYTF	TGTGCCAGCAGTGAGGGAGGGGGCAGTGGCTACACCTTC
TRBJ2-3	TRBV28	TRBD1	-	CASSGGQGIFTDTQYF	TGTGCCAGCAGCGGGGGACAGGGGATTTTCACAGATACGCAGTATTTT
TRBJ1-5	TRBV10-3	-	-	CATGAQEKYQPQHF	TGTGCCACAGGCGCGCAGGAGAAGTATCAGCCCCAGCATTTT
TRBJ2-7	TRBV7-2	TRBD1	-	CASSLQGAFWEQYF	TGTGCCAGCAGCTTACAGGGGGCTTTTTGGGAGCAGTACTTC
TRBJ1-3	TRBV7-6	-	-	CASRTGPGNTIYF	TGTGCCAGCAGGACAGGTCCCGGAAACACCATATATTTT
TRBJ2-1	TRBV28	TRBD2	once	CASSHLSRAGGDSNEQFF	TGTGCCAGCAGTCATCTCAGTAGAGCGGGAGGTGATTCCAATGAGCAGTTCTTC
TRBJ2-7	TRBV7-9	-	-	CASSSKDSYEQYF	TGTGCCAGCAGCTCCAAGGATTCGTACGAGCAGTACTTC
TRBJ2-1	TRBV7-8	TRBD2	-	CASSLVTAGGPEQFF	TGTGCCAGCAGCTTAGTTACAGCGGGAGGACCTGAGCAGTTCTTC
TRBJ1-1	TRBV6-5	-	-	CASSYSNEANTEAFF	TGTGCCAGCAGTTACTCGAACGAAGCGAACACTGAAGCTTTCTTT
TRBJ2-5	TRBV5-1	-	-	CASSPPGQGKETQYF	TGCGCCAGCAGCCCCCCCGGGCAGGGAAAGGAGACCCAGTACTTC
TRBJ1-1	TRBV7-8	TRBD1	-	CASSPQGTGGAEAFF	TGTGCCAGCAGCCCCCAGGGGACAGGGGGAGCTGAAGCTTTCTTT
TRBJ1-5	TRBV14	-	-	CASSQGGRGSSNQPQHF	TGTGCCAGCAGCCAAGGGGGCAGGGGCTCTAGCAATCAGCCCCAGCATTTT
TRBJ1-2	TRBV5-8	TRBD1	-	CASSSRPGQGALRYGYTF	TGTGCCAGCAGCTCCAGGCCGGGACAGGGGGCCCTTCGGTATGGCTACACCTTC
TRBJ1-5	TRBV28	-	few	CASSFSRNQPQHF	TGTGCCAGCAGTTTTAGTCGCAATCAGCCCCAGCATTTT
TRBJ2-1	TRBV7-2	-	-	CASSSPPALNPIRGNEQFF	TGTGCCAGCAGCTCACCACCCGCGTTGAACCCTATCCGGGGGAATGAGCAGTTCTTC
TRBJ1-5	TRBV28	TRBD1	-	CASSKLRDRGNQPQHF	TGTGCCAGCAGCAAACTCAGGGACAGGGGGAATCAGCCCCAGCATTTT
TRBJ2-5	TRBV1	-	-	CTSSQEGTSGRLETQYF	TGCACCAGCAGCCAAGAAGGGACTAGCGGGAGACTCGAGACCCAGTACTTC